The 20 T cell receptor beta chains below were found in one sample sequenced in a study of T cell responses to AZD1222 COVID-19 vaccine. TCRdb's table, derived via immunoSEQ multiplex PCR, lists solely in-frame clones and lacks some. The data show approximately 130,000 clones, with nearly 90% seen just once and approximately 6% held by the top ten. The specimen was peripheral blood, collected 28 days after the second AZD1222 dose. All receptors derive from an adult who received the AZD1222 COVID-19 vaccine.

The rearrangement joins TRBV4-2 to TRBJ1-5; 7 bases align to TRBD1. The CDR3 runs 15 residues. Germline-derived CDR1 and CDR2 are LGHNA and YNFKEQ. V lost 6 bases to trimming and J lost 5 bases; unmatched junction nucleotides: 10. CDR3 loop: CASSYRGGADQPQHF. In DNA form, the CDR3 reads TGTGCCAGCAGTTATAGAGGGGGCGCGGATCAGCCCCAGCATTTT.

This clone occurred a few times. V usage is TRBV27 and J usage is TRBJ1-2; D is unresolved. Germline assignment: CDR1 MNHEY and CDR2 SMNVEV (reference sequence). The V and J ends lost 0 bases and 7 bases respectively, with 9 bases between them. This CDR3 comprises 13 residues. The CDR3 here is CASSLSREGGYTF. CDR3 in DNA: TGTGCCAGCAGTTTATCGAGGGAGGGTGGCTACACCTTC.

The chain has TRBV7-2 and TRBJ2-7, with 8 bases matching TRBD2. CDR1 is SGHTA, CDR2 FQGNSA, per germline. The junction had 10 bases not matched to a gene; V was cut back by 1 base and J by 2 bases. The CDR3 is 17 amino acids. In nucleotides, the CDR3 is TGTGCCAGCAGCTTAGAGGGGAGTAGCGGGGTGGCCTACGAGCAGTACTTC. Its translation is CASSLEGSSGVAYEQYF.

The J gene is TRBJ2-5, the V gene TRBV27; TRBD1 matches at 11 bases. In germline, CDR1 is MNHEY, CDR2 SMNVEV (reference sequence). The V and J ends lost 4 bases and 5 bases, in that order; junction bases with no gene match: 3. CDR3 length: 14 residues. The CDR3 loop reads CASSWDRGAETQYF. The CDR3 coding sequence is TGTGCCAGCAGTTGGGACAGGGGGGCGGAGACCCAGTACTTC.

The J gene is TRBJ2-2, the V gene TRBV30; 9 bases are shared with TRBD1. Looked up from germline, CDR1 is GTSNPN and CDR2 is SVGIG (reference sequence). V was clipped by 3 bases and J by 6 bases; unmatched bases: 2. The length of the CDR3 is 13 residues. The CDR3 sequence: CAWRQGAAGELFF. CDR3 DNA sequence: TGTGCCTGGAGACAGGGGGCGGCCGGGGAGCTGTTTTTT.

CDR3 sequence reads: CASSNLRRTEAFF. The CDR3 DNA is TGTGCCAGCAGCAACCTCAGAAGAACTGAAGCTTTCTTT. The rearrangement joins TRBV6-5 to TRBJ1-1; no clear D. The V gene lost 6 bases and the J gene lost 5 bases, with 13 bases spanning the gap. The CDR3 runs 13 residues. Per germline, CDR1 MNHEY and CDR2 SVGAGI.

The V call is TRBV7-2, the J call TRBJ1-3; a possible D gene is TRBD1 (5 bases). Trimming cost V 4 bases and J 0 bases, with 13 bases left between them. Germline-derived CDR1 and CDR2 are SGHTA and FQGNSA. This CDR3 region has 16 residues. CDR3 residues: CASSWGDGYSGNTIYF. Here the CDR3 DNA reads TGTGCCAGCAGCTGGGGGGACGGCTACTCTGGAAACACCATATATTTT.

A few counts support this clone. This chain uses TRBV27 with TRBJ1-4; 8 nucleotides agree with TRBD1. The CDR3 has 14 residues. Germline CDR1 MNHEY, CDR2 SMNVEV (reference sequence). After removal of 2 bases from V and 8 bases from J, the junction contained 4 bases not matched to a gene. CDR3 protein: CASSLHGQGEKLFF. Here the CDR3 DNA reads TGTGCCAGCAGTTTACACGGACAGGGCGAAAAACTGTTTTTT.

The chain recombines TRBV6-5 with TRBJ2-7; 7 nucleotides align to TRBD2. The CDR3 totals 14 residues. CDR1 and CDR2 from the germline V gene are MNHEY and SVGAGI. Trimming cost V 6 bases and J 4 bases; bases outside gene matches: 9. CDR3 nucleotides: TGTGCCAGCAGCCGAGGGAGGGTTCGGTACGAGCAGTACTTC. Encoded protein: CASSRGRVRYEQYF.

This clone was seen a few times. This sequence joins TRBV12-3 or TRBV12-4 and TRBJ2-1; no clear D. The CDR3 covers 11 residues. Trimming stripped 6 bases from V and 3 bases from J, with 3 bases between. The chain's CDR3 is CASRIYNEQFF. CDR3 DNA sequence: TGTGCCAGCAGGATCTACAATGAGCAGTTCTTC.

The chain has TRBV5-4 and TRBJ2-7; TRBD2 matches at 10 bases. Germline CDR1 reads SGHNT; CDR2 reads YYREEE (reference sequence). With 5 bases clipped from V and 3 bases from J, the junction kept 8 bases outside the gene matches. The CDR3 spans 15 residues. This CDR3 is CASSSGTSARYEQYF. CDR3 DNA: TGTGCCAGCAGTTCCGGGACTAGCGCACGCTACGAGCAGTACTTC.

The chain combines TRBV4-2 with TRBJ1-3; 10 positions agree with TRBD1. The CDR3 extends over 15 amino acids. Per the germline V gene, CDR1 is LGHNA and CDR2 is YNFKEQ. Losses at the gene ends were 5 bases for V and 3 bases for J; bases not matched to a gene: 4. CDR3 amino acids: CASSEGQGYGNTIYF. The CDR3 bases are TGTGCCAGCAGCGAGGGACAGGGGTATGGAAACACCATATATTTT.

The chain is built from TRBV4-2 and TRBJ2-1; 10 nucleotides agree with TRBD2. The CDR3 contains 16 residues. The germline gives CDR1 LGHNA, CDR2 YNFKEQ. J was trimmed by 0 bases and V by 4 bases; bases with no gene match: 3. The chain's CDR3 is CASSRSGGSSYNEQFF. In DNA form, the CDR3 reads TGTGCCAGCAGCCGTAGCGGGGGGAGCTCCTACAATGAGCAGTTCTTC.

This chain uses TRBV3-1 (or the pseudogene TRBV3-2) with TRBJ2-5; 8 nucleotides agree with TRBD2. There are 17 residues in the CDR3. V was clipped by 0 bases and J by 6 bases; unmatched bases: 12. Looked up from germline, CDR1 is LGHDT and CDR2 is YNNKEL (reference sequence). CDR3 in amino acids: CASSQDMVAGYGKTQYF. CDR3 DNA sequence: TGTGCCAGCAGCCAAGATATGGTAGCGGGATACGGTAAGACCCAGTACTTC.

The chain has TRBV27 and TRBJ2-5; TRBD2 might be the D (6 bases). Germline V lookup: CDR1 MNHEY, CDR2 SMNVEV (reference sequence). CDR3 size: 15 residues. Trimming left V 2 bases short and J 1 base short, with 11 bases between. The CDR3 sequence: CASSLDGTSQETQYF. In DNA form, the CDR3 reads TGTGCCAGCAGTTTAGACGGGACTTCCCAAGAGACCCAGTACTTC.

The chain couples TRBV19 to TRBJ2-1; TRBD2 matches at 11 bases. The CDR3 length is 16 residues. The trim removed 7 bases at V and 0 bases at J, leaving 5 bases unmatched. The germline CDR1 and CDR2 sequences are LNHDA and SQIVND (reference sequence). CDR3 sequence: CASMGLAESSYNEQFF. CDR3 in DNA: TGTGCCAGTATGGGACTAGCGGAAAGCTCCTACAATGAGCAGTTCTTC.

The chain joins TRBV6-5 to TRBJ1-1, with 9 bases matching TRBD1. V lost 6 bases to trimming and J lost 10 bases; unmatched junction nucleotides: 12. The CDR3 contains 14 residues. CDR1 and CDR2 (germline): MNHEY, SVGAGI. As DNA, the CDR3 is TGTGCCAGCAGCTTGACCGGGACAGGGATCGGAGCTTTCTTT. This encodes CASSLTGTGIGAFF.

In this sample, this clone turned up once. This sequence joins TRBV5-1 and TRBJ1-1; TRBD1 might be the D (6 bases). The CDR3 has 14 amino acids. Deletions cut 0 bases from V and 4 bases from J, with 10 bases between. Germline lookup yields CDR1 SGHRS and CDR2 YFSETQ. This CDR3 reads CASSLDRVVTEAFF. The CDR3 DNA follows: TGCGCCAGCAGCTTGGACAGGGTAGTCACTGAAGCTTTCTTT. The complete variable domain, with remaining parts taken from reference TRBV5-1 and TRBJ1-1, reads KAGVTQTPRYLIKTRGQQVTLSCSPISGHRSVSWYQQTPGQGLQFLFEYFSETQRNKGNFPGRFSGRQFSNSRSEMNVSTLELGDSALYLCASSLDRVVTEAFFGQGTRLTVV.

V gene TRBV7-2 combines with J gene TRBJ2-7; unclear D gene. V was trimmed by 0 bases and J by 0 bases, leaving 12 bases between them. The CDR3 is made up of 16 amino acids. The germline gives CDR1 SGHTA, CDR2 FQGNSA. The CDR3 coding sequence is TGTGCCAGCAGCTTAGCAGGCACAAGAAGCTCCTACGAGCAGTACTTC. Translated, it gives CASSLAGTRSSYEQYF.

The gene calls are TRBV6-5 and TRBJ2-5; D possibly corresponds to TRBD1 (5 bases). V was cut by 6 bases and J by 2 bases, with 10 bases left in between. Germline V lookup: CDR1 MNHEY, CDR2 SVGAGI. There are 13 residues in the CDR3. The CDR3 DNA is TGTGCCAGCAGACGCAGGGTGCAAGAGACCCAGTACTTC. Its translation: CASRRRVQETQYF.